The rows below give T cell receptor beta chains drawn from one sample of a study of cytomegalovirus exposure and HLA in healthy donors. Method: immunoSEQ multiplex PCR; TCRdb's copy keeps in-frame clones and lacks some. There are about 200,000 clones in the sample; 75% to 85% occur only once, and around 2.7% lies in the top ten. The material sequenced was PBMCs. Every receptor here comes from a woman between 35 and 50 years old in good health and CMV-seronegative. Both conserved end residues are trimmed from each CDR3.

V	J	CDR3
TRBV7-9	NA	ASSSGNSYEQY
TRBV4-1	TRBJ2-7	ASSQEDWAGYEQY
TRBV2	TRBJ2-1	ASSDSAGGSSYNEQF
TRBV6-5	TRBJ2-2	ASSYGEGTGELF
TRBV19	TRBJ1-3	ASSPDRINTIY
TRBV4-2	TRBJ1-5	ASSQDAGSQPQH
TRBV19	TRBJ1-1	ASMGQGASEAF
TRBV5-1	TRBJ2-7	ASSLDRTASYEQY
TRBV19	TRBJ2-7	ASSITADYEQY
TRBV27	TRBJ2-7	ASSLSVADLPYEQY
TRBV19	TRBJ1-2	ASSIRVTGLVNYGYT
TRBV18	TRBJ2-7	ASSHDRAVSSYEQY